The 27 T cell receptor beta chains below come from one sample, sequenced in a study of regulatory T cells in long-lasting Graves disease. Construction of the TCR beta libraries employed iRepertoire HTBI primers in conjunction with Arm-PCR of CDR3 regions. TCRdb ran MiXCR on the multiplex PCR reads and lists one entry per CDR3 protein. The sample lists roughly 520,000 distinct CDR3 sequences; approximately 12% were seen once. As to time point: newly diagnosed GD, antithyroid drugs for less than 3 months. The TCR library was prepared using RNA isolated from PBMCs. This sample was shared with a second study, whose subject was T cells in Graves' hyperthyroidism and ophthalmopathy.

Sequenced material: peripheral blood mononuclear cells (PBMCs), taken at new diagnosis, from a patient treated with antithyroid drugs. These receptors originate from a woman aged 25-40 years with Graves disease.

In this sample, this clonotype turned up many times. The V gene is TRBV6-5, the J gene TRBJ2-6, with D perhaps matching TRBD2 (5 bases). V was clipped by 2 bases and J by 4 bases, with 18 bases between them. The CDR3 covers 18 residues. Germline V gene lookup returns CDR1 MNHEY and CDR2 SVGAGI. CDR3 in DNA: TGTGCCAGCAGTTACGAGGGCAGCTACGTCTTAGGGGCCAACGTCCTGACTTTC. It is translated as CASSYEGSYVLGANVLTF.

At least ten counts were recorded for this clonotype. The CDR3 is CASSLVGQREQETQYF. In DNA form, the CDR3 reads TGTGCCAGCAGCTTAGTGGGGCAGCGGGAGCAAGAGACCCAGTACTTC. The chain employs TRBV7-8 and TRBJ2-5; 8 positions match TRBD2. Germline V gene data show CDR1 as SGHVS and CDR2 as FQNEAQ. V lost 1 base, J lost 2 bases, and 6 bases stayed unmatched. This CDR3 comprises 16 residues.

A few counts support this clonotype. V and J are TRBV20-1 and TRBJ2-3; D remains unclear. The germline CDR1 and CDR2 sequences are DFQATT and SNEGSKA (reference sequence). The CDR3 runs 11 residues. Deletions cut 4 bases from V and 9 bases from J, with 11 bases between. CDR3: CSAIRPATQYF. The CDR3 bases are TGCAGTGCTATCCGCCCGGCAACGCAGTATTTT.

About this clonotype: A far larger clone is a single base away, which makes a read error likely. The V call is TRBV27, the J call TRBJ2-7, with D perhaps TRBD1 (6 bases). The V end lost 5 bases, the J end lost 2 bases, and 19 bases lay between the germline ends. Germline V lookup: CDR1 MNHEY, CDR2 SMNVEV (reference sequence). This CDR3 has 16 amino acids. The chain's CDR3 is CASSDLQGSPTYEQYF. The CDR3 DNA reads TGTGCCAGCAGTGATTTGCAGGGGTCGCCGACCTACGAGCAGTACTTC.

This clonotype has more than one count but fewer than ten. V usage is TRBV19 and J usage is TRBJ1-2; tentative D call: TRBD1 (6 bases). V dropped 4 bases and J dropped 5 bases, with 17 bases sitting between them. CDR1 is LNHDA and CDR2 is SQIVND in the germline V gene (reference sequence). The CDR3 is 15 amino acids. The CDR3 reads CASSNPYRVGYGYTF. The CDR3 DNA reads as TGTGCCAGTAGTAACCCCTACAGGGTGGGGTATGGCTACACCTTC.

This clonotype was seen only once. V is TRBV9 and J is TRBJ1-1, with D perhaps matching TRBD1 (6 bases). The CDR3 spans 14 residues. Germline V CDR1 and CDR2: SGDLS, YYNGEE. V was clipped by 0 bases and J by 10 bases, with 16 bases between them. CDR3 nucleotides: TGTGCCAGCAGCGTAGCTTTACAGGGCGGCGGAGCTTTCTTT. Residues: CASSVALQGGGAFF.

This clonotype was seen at least ten times. The CDR3 nucleotides read TGTGCCAGTAGATCCGGGACTAGTCACGCCAATGAGCAGTTCTTC. The encoded protein is CASRSGTSHANEQFF. The chain uses TRBV19 and TRBJ2-1, with 8 bases identical to TRBD2. The CDR3 is 15 amino acids. Germline V CDR1 and CDR2: LNHDA, SQIVND (reference sequence). Trimming at V came to 6 bases and at J to 6 bases, leaving 10 bases not matched to a gene. The full variable domain, completed using reference TRBV19 and TRBJ2-1, is DGGITQSPKYLFRKEGQNVTLSCEQNLNHDAMYWYRQDPGQGLRLIYYSQIVNDFQKGDIAEGYSVSREKKESFPLTVTSAQKNPTAFYLCASRSGTSHANEQFFGPGTRLTVL.

The chain recombines TRBV7-2 with TRBJ2-5; D call uncertain. Germline CDR1 reads SGHTA; CDR2 reads FQGNSA. The CDR3 loop spans 15 amino acids. Trimming took off 0 bases at V and 1 base at J, with 9 bases between the two ends. The CDR3 loop is CASSLAANRQETQYF. For the CDR3, the DNA is TGTGCCAGCAGCTTAGCGGCTAACCGCCAAGAGACCCAGTACTTC.

This clonotype was counted a few times. The chain combines TRBV20-1 with TRBJ2-7; TRBD1 agrees at 11 bases. The length of the CDR3 is 14 residues. CDR1 is DFQATT, CDR2 SNEGSKA, per germline (reference sequence). Trimming removed 3 bases from V and 4 bases from J; junction bases left unmatched: 5. This chain's CDR3 is CSASWDRGAYEQYF. DNA for the CDR3: TGCAGTGCTAGTTGGGACAGGGGGGCTTACGAGCAGTACTTC.

Many counts were recorded for this clonotype. This rearrangement joins TRBV7-9 to TRBJ1-1, with D unclear. Germline CDR1 SEHNR, CDR2 FQNEAQ (reference sequence). The CDR3 covers 13 residues. Trimming stripped 7 bases from V and 7 bases from J, with 16 bases between. Here the CDR3 DNA reads TGTGCCAGCATCCGACCTAGGGTGGGTGAAGCTTTCTTT. Translating it yields CASIRPRVGEAFF.

This clonotype was seen repeatedly, ten times or more. This chain uses TRBV11-3 with TRBJ2-2, with unresolved D. The CDR3 has 14 residues. Germline CDR1 reads SGHNT; CDR2 reads YENEEA. Trimming shortened V by 5 bases and J by 10 bases, and 17 bases separated the two germline ends. The CDR3 region is CASSQGNVGEELFF. In DNA form, the CDR3 reads TGTGCCAGCAGCCAAGGAAATGTGGGCGAGGAGCTGTTTTTT.

This clonotype was detected many times. V is TRBV28 and J is TRBJ1-6; D unresolved. The CDR3 extends over 19 amino acids. Trimming pared 2 bases from V and 0 bases from J, leaving 17 bases between. Per germline, CDR1 MDHEN and CDR2 SYDVKM. The CDR3 DNA is TGTGCCAGCAGTTTAAGAGAGTTGTGGGGTAGCTCCTATAATTCACCCCTCCACTTT. As protein: CASSLRELWGSSYNSPLHF.

This clonotype was seen at least ten times. V gene TRBV5-4 combines with J gene TRBJ1-1, with D unresolved. The germline V gene encodes CDR1 SGHNT and CDR2 YYREEE (reference sequence). The length of the CDR3 is 12 residues. V lost 2 bases and J lost 4, with 6 bases in between. The CDR3 loop reads CASSLYGTEAFF. The DNA of the CDR3 is TGTGCCAGCAGCTTATACGGCACTGAAGCTTTCTTT.

This clonotype was recorded at least ten times. The chain has TRBV3-1 and TRBJ1-2; maybe TRBD1 (5 bases). Between the trimmed V and J ends, which lost 6 bases and 8 bases, there was a span of 13 bases. The length of the CDR3 is 12 residues. CDR1 is LGHDT and CDR2 is YNNKEL in the germline V gene (reference sequence). DNA for the CDR3: TGTGCCAGCAGGAAAACAGGAGGGGGCTACACCTTC. This translates into CASRKTGGGYTF.

This clonotype was counted many times. The chain recombines TRBV28 with TRBJ2-6; D is possibly TRBD2 (6 bases). V was pared by 1 base and J by 0 bases, with 13 bases between. Germline V gene data show CDR1 as MDHEN and CDR2 as SYDVKM. This CDR3 is built from 18 residues. Here the CDR3 DNA reads TGTGCCAGCAGTTTATTGGGGGGAATCTTCTCTGGGGCCAACGTCCTGACTTTC. Protein sequence: CASSLLGGIFSGANVLTF.

This clonotype was detected many times. The gene calls are TRBV27 and TRBJ2-7; 11 nucleotides line up with TRBD1. The germline V gene encodes CDR1 MNHEY and CDR2 SMNVEV (reference sequence). The V gene end was trimmed by 8 bases and the J gene end by 3 bases; junction bases not matched to a gene: 9. CDR3 size: 15 residues. The CDR3 DNA sequence: TGTGCCAGCTTCAGATCCGGGACAGGGGGCTACGAGCAGTACTTC. This sequence encodes CASFRSGTGGYEQYF.

This clonotype has more than one count but fewer than ten. CDR3 amino acids: CASSPRAASLAKNIQYF. CDR3 bases: TGTGCCAGCTCACCCAGGGCAGCCTCCCTAGCCAAAAACATTCAGTACTTC. V usage is TRBV18 and J usage is TRBJ2-4; possible D gene TRBD1, 5 bases. CDR3 length: 17 residues. Germline CDR1 is KGHSH and CDR2 is LQKENI. V was shortened by 3 bases and J by 0 bases, with 15 bases between the two germline ends.

At least ten counts were recorded for this clonotype. The chain uses TRBV6-1 and TRBJ2-7, with 8 bases that match TRBD2. This CDR3 contains 16 residues. Trimming took 5 bases from V and 1 from J; bases not matched to a gene: 10. Germline V gives CDR1 MNHNS, CDR2 SASEGT. This chain's CDR3 is CASSPPPGRGSYEQYF. As DNA, the CDR3 is TGTGCCAGCAGTCCCCCGCCCGGGAGGGGGTCCTACGAGCAGTACTTC.

The sample holds many counts of this clonotype. This chain joins TRBV3-1 and TRBJ1-2; no definite D call. Germline values: CDR1 LGHDT, CDR2 YNNKEL (reference sequence). With 1 base removed from V and 8 bases from J, the gap between germline ends came to 14 bases. This CDR3 spans 14 amino acids. In nucleotides, the CDR3 is TGTGCCAGCAGCCAAGTACGGGTCGAAAGAGGCTACACCTTC. The encoded protein is CASSQVRVERGYTF.

This clonotype has more than one count but fewer than ten. This chain joins TRBV30 and TRBJ2-1; D call uncertain. There are 13 residues in the CDR3. Trimming pared 0 bases from V and 4 bases from J, leaving 7 bases between. Germline-derived CDR1 and CDR2 are GTSNPN and SVGIG (reference sequence). The CDR3 spells CAWSVQGYNEQFF. The CDR3 DNA is TGTGCCTGGAGTGTACAAGGGTACAATGAGCAGTTCTTC. Complete variable domain (other parts from reference TRBV30 and TRBJ2-1): SQTIHQWPATLVQPVGSPLSLECTVEGTSNPNLYWYRQAAGRGLQLLFYSVGIGQISSEVPQNLSASRPQDRQFILSSKKLLLSDSGFYLCAWSVQGYNEQFFGPGTRLTVL.

This clonotype was seen at least ten times. The chain links TRBV11-2 to TRBJ2-1; D gene unclear. The V end was cut by 1 base, the J end by 0 bases, with 7 bases between. CDR3 length: 15 residues. CDR1 SGHAT and CDR2 FQNNGV come from the germline V gene. The CDR3: CASSLGRFSYNEQFF. The DNA of the CDR3 is TGTGCCAGCAGCTTAGGACGGTTCTCCTACAATGAGCAGTTCTTC.

The CDR3: CASRPISGSGELFF. CDR3 coding DNA: TGTGCCAGCAGGCCAATCAGCGGGTCTGGGGAGCTGTTTTTT. The J gene is TRBJ2-2, the V gene TRBV12-3 or TRBV12-4; the D gene is possibly TRBD2 (6 bases). V was shortened by 6 bases and J by 8 bases, with 16 bases between the two germline ends. This CDR3 spans 14 amino acids.

This clonotype was observed a few times. This rearrangement joins TRBV7-9 to TRBJ2-4; D perhaps matches TRBD1 (6 bases). The CDR3 is 15 amino acids. Per germline, CDR1 SEHNR and CDR2 FQNEAQ (reference sequence). V shed 0 bases and J shed 5 bases, with 11 bases lying between them. CDR3 nucleotide sequence: TGTGCCAGCAGCTTAGCCCAGGGGCTCGAAAACATTCAGTACTTC. Protein: CASSLAQGLENIQYF.

As to this clonotype: A much bigger clone sits one base away, suggesting this may be a read error. The V call is TRBV20-1, the J call TRBJ1-5; D unclear. The length of the CDR3 is 14 residues. Germline CDR1 reads DFQATT; CDR2 reads SNEGSKA (reference sequence). CDR3 bases: TGCAGTGCTAGAGATAGAACAGCGTATCAGCCCCAGCGTTTT. The encoded protein is CSARDRTAYQPQRF.

This clonotype was counted many times. The chain couples TRBV11-2 to TRBJ2-3; possible D gene TRBD1, 5 bases. The germline CDR1 and CDR2 sequences are SGHAT and FQNNGV. V was shortened by 4 bases and J by 3 bases, with 14 bases between the two germline ends. This CDR3 region has 15 residues. The CDR3 DNA follows: TGTGCCAGCAGCTCCTCTCCAGGGCTTACAGATACGCAGTATTTT. This sequence encodes CASSSSPGLTDTQYF.

This clonotype was recorded many times. This rearrangement joins TRBV9 to TRBJ2-7, with a possible D match to TRBD2 (7 bases). The V and J ends lost 0 bases and 0 bases respectively, with 10 bases between them. From germline, CDR1 is SGDLS and CDR2 YYNGEE. CDR3 length: 15 residues. CDR3 residues: CASSVGGGRSYEQYF. CDR3 nucleotide sequence: TGTGCCAGCAGCGTAGGCGGGGGCCGCTCCTACGAGCAGTACTTC.

This clonotype was recorded many times. The V call is TRBV11-2, the J call TRBJ2-1; D gene ambiguous. This CDR3 contains 12 residues. V was trimmed by 4 bases and J by 10 bases, leaving 11 bases between them. Germline V gives CDR1 SGHAT, CDR2 FQNNGV. The CDR3 bases are TGTGCCAGCAGCTCCGGCGGCTTCGAGCAGTTCTTC. The encoded protein is CASSSGGFEQFF.